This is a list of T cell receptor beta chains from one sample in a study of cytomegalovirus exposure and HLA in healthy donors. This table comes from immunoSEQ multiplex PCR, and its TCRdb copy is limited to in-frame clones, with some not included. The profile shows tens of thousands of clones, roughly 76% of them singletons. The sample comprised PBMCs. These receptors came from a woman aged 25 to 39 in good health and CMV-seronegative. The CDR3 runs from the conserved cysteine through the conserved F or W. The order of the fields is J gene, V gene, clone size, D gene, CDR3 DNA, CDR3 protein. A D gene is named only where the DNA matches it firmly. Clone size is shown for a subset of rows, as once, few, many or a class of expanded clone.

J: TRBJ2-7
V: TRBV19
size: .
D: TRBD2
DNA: TGTGCCAGTAGTATCTACGGGACTAGCTCCTACGAGCAGTACTTC
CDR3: CASSIYGTSSYEQYF

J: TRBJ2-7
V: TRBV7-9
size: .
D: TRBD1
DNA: TGTGCCAGCAGCTCCCGGGACAGGGGCTCCGAGCAGTACTTC
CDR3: CASSSRDRGSEQYF

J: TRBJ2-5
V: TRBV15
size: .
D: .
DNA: TGTGCCACCAGCAGCGGACAGATCGGGACCCGGTACTTC
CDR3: CATSSGQIGTRYF

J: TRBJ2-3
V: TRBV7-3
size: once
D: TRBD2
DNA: TGTGCCAGCAGCTTCGGGACTACAGACACAGATACGCAGTATTTT
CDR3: CASSFGTTDTDTQYF

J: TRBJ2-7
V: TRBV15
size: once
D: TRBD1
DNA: TGTGCCACCAGCAGAGATCTGGCAGGGGGTTACGAGCAGTACTTC
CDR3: CATSRDLAGGYEQYF

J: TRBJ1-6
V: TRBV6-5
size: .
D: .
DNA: TGTGCCAGCAGTTATTGGAGTCATGATAATTCACCCCTCCACTTT
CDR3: CASSYWSHDNSPLHF

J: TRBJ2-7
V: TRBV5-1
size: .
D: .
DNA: TGCGCCAGCAGCCCCCGGAGCTTCTACGAGCAGTACTTC
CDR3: CASSPRSFYEQYF

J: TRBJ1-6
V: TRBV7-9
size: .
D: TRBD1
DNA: TGTTCCAGCAGCCAACAGGGGAATTCACCCCTCCACTTT
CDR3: CSSSQQGNSPLHF

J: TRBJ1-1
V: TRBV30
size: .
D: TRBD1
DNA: TGTGCCTGGAGGGAACAGGGGGCGATGGCTGAAGCTTTCTTT
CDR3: CAWREQGAMAEAFF

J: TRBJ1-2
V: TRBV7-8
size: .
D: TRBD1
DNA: TGTGCCAGCAGCTTGATGGGACAGGGGAACTATGGCTACACCTTC
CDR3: CASSLMGQGNYGYTF

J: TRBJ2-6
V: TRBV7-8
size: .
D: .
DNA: TGTGCCACCTCTCCCGGGGCCAACGTCCTGACTTTC
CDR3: CATSPGANVLTF

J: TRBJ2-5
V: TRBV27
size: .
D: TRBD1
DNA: TGTGCCAGCAGTTGGGCCAGGGGGCGGGAGACCCAGTACTTC
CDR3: CASSWARGRETQYF

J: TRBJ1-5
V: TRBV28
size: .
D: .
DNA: TGTGCCAGCACCCCCGGGACACGCTTTTACAATCAGCCCCAGCATTTT
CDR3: CASTPGTRFYNQPQHF

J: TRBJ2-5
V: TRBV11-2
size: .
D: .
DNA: TGTGCCAGCAGCTTCGAGTACGGGAGTAGAGAGACCCAGTACTTC
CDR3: CASSFEYGSRETQYF

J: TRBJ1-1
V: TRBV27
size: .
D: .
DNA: TGTGCCAGCAGTTTATCCGGGAGCCCCGAAGCTTTCTTT
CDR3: CASSLSGSPEAFF

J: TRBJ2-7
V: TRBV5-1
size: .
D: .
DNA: TGCGCCAGCAGCTTGTATTCCCGCGACAGAAGCCCTTACGAGCAGTACTTC
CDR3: CASSLYSRDRSPYEQYF

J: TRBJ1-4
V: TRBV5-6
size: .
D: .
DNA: TGTGCCAGCAGCACCCAGGGGAAGTGGACTAATGAAAAACTGTTTTTT
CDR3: CASSTQGKWTNEKLFF

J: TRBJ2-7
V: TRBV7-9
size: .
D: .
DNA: TGTGCCAGCAGCTTCCTCTCCTACGAGCAGTACTTC
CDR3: CASSFLSYEQYF

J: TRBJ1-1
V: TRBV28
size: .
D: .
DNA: TGTGCCAGCAGTTCTACCACTGAAGCTTTCTTT
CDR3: CASSSTTEAFF

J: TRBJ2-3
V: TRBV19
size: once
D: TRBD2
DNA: TGTGCCAGTAGTGTGGGACTAGCGCTCTCAGGCACAGATACGCAGTATTTT
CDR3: CASSVGLALSGTDTQYF

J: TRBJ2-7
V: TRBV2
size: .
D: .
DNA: TGTGCCAGCAGGGCCCGGGGACACTCCTACGAGCAGTACTTC
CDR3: CASRARGHSYEQYF

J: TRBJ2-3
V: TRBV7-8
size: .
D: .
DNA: TGTGCCAGCAGCTTAGTGGTAGCGCCCGGAACAGATACGCAGTATTTT
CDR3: CASSLVVAPGTDTQYF

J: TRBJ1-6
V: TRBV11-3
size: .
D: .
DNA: TGTGCCAGCAGCTTAGACCCCGGCGGGGGAGAGAATTCACCCCTCCACTTT
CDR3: CASSLDPGGGENSPLHF

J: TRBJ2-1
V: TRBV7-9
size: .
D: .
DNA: TGTGCCAGCAGCTTAAAGGGGACCCGGGGGAATGAGCAGTTCTTC
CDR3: CASSLKGTRGNEQFF

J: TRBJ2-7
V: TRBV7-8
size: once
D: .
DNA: TGTGCCAGCAGCCTACCACACGGGCGGGTCAGGACGACCTACGAGCAGTACTTC
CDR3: CASSLPHGRVRTTYEQYF

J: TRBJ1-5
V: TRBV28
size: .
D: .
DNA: TGTGCCAGCAGTTTACCCACAGGGAATCAGCCCCAGCATTTT
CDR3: CASSLPTGNQPQHF

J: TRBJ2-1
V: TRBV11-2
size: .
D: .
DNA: TGTGCCAGCAGCTTGGTGGGAGGGGGCTACAATGAGCAGTTCTTC
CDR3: CASSLVGGGYNEQFF

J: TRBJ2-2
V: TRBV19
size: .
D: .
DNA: TGTGCCAGTAGTATCGGGACTCAGAACACCGGGGAGCTGTTTTTT
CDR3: CASSIGTQNTGELFF

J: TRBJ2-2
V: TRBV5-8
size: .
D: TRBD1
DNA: TGTGCCAGCAGCTTGATAGGGGGCAGGATCACCGGGGAGCTGTTTTTT
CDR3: CASSLIGGRITGELFF

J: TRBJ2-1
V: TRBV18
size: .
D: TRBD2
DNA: TGTGCCAGCTCACCACGGGGGACTAGCGGGAGCTATGAGCAGTTCTTC
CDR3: CASSPRGTSGSYEQFF

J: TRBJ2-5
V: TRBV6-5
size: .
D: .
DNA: TGTGCCAGCAGTAAGCAGGGGCCCCCACAAGAGACCCAGTACTTC
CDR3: CASSKQGPPQETQYF

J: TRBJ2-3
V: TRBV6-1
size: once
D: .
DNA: TGTGCCAGCAGTCGGACCGCGGGGACGCAGTATTTT
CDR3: CASSRTAGTQYF

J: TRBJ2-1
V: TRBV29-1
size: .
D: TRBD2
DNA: TGCAGCGTTGACGGACTAGCGGTTAGTGAGCAGTTCTTC
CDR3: CSVDGLAVSEQFF

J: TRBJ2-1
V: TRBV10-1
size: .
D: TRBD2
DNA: TGCGCCAGCAGTGCGAGCGGGGGTCCCTCCAAATCCTACAATGAGCAGTTCTTC
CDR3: CASSASGGPSKSYNEQFF

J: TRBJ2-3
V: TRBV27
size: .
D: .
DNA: TGTGCCAGCAGCATCTCGACTAGCACAGATACGCAGTATTTT
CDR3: CASSISTSTDTQYF

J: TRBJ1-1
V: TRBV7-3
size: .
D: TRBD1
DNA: TGTGCCAGCAGCTTAAACCGACAGGGTACGAACACTGAAGCTTTCTTT
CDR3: CASSLNRQGTNTEAFF

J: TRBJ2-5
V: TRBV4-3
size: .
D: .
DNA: TGCGCCAGCAGCCAAGGGGTGGGCGCTCTTGCAGAGACCCAGTACTTC
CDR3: CASSQGVGALAETQYF

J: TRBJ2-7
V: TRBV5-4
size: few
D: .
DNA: TGTGCCAGCAGCTTAGCGGACGAGCAGTACTTC
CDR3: CASSLADEQYF

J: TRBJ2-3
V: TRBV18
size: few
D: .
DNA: TGTGCCAGCTCAGCCAACGAGAATACGCAGTATTTT
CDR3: CASSANENTQYF

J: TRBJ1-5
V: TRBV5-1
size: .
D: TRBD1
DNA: TGCGCCAGCAGCTTGAGACAGGGAGATCAGCCCCAGCATTTT
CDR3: CASSLRQGDQPQHF

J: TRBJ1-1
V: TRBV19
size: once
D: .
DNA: TGTGCCAGCTGGGCACAGGGCATCACTGAAGCTTTCTTT
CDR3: CASWAQGITEAFF

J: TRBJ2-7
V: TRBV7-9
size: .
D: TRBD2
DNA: TGTTCCAGCAGCTTAGTCCTAGCGGGAGGGCCGCCCCGCACCTACGAGCAGTACTTC
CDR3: CSSSLVLAGGPPRTYEQYF

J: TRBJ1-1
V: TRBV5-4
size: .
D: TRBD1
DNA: TGTGCCAGCAGCTCCGGACAGGGGATTATGAACACTGAAGCTTTCTTT
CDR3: CASSSGQGIMNTEAFF

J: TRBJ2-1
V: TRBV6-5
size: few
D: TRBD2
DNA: TGTGCCAGCAGTGACCAGCGGGACGAGCAGTTCTTC
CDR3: CASSDQRDEQFF